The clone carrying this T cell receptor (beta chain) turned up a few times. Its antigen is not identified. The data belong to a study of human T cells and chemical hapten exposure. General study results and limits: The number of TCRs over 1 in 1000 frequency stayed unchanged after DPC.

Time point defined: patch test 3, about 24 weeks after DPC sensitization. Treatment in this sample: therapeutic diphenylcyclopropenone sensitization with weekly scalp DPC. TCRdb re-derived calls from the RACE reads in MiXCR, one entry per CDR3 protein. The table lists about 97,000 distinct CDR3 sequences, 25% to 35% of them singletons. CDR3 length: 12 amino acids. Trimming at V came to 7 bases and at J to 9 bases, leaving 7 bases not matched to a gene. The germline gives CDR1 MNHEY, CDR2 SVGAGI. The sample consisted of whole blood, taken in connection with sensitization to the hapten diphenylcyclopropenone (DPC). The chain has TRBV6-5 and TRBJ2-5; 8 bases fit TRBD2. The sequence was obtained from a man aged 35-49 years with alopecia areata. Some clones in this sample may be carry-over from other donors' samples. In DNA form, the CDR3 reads TGTGCCAGCAATTTACGGGGGGGTTCCCAGTACTTC. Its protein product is CASNLRGGSQYF.